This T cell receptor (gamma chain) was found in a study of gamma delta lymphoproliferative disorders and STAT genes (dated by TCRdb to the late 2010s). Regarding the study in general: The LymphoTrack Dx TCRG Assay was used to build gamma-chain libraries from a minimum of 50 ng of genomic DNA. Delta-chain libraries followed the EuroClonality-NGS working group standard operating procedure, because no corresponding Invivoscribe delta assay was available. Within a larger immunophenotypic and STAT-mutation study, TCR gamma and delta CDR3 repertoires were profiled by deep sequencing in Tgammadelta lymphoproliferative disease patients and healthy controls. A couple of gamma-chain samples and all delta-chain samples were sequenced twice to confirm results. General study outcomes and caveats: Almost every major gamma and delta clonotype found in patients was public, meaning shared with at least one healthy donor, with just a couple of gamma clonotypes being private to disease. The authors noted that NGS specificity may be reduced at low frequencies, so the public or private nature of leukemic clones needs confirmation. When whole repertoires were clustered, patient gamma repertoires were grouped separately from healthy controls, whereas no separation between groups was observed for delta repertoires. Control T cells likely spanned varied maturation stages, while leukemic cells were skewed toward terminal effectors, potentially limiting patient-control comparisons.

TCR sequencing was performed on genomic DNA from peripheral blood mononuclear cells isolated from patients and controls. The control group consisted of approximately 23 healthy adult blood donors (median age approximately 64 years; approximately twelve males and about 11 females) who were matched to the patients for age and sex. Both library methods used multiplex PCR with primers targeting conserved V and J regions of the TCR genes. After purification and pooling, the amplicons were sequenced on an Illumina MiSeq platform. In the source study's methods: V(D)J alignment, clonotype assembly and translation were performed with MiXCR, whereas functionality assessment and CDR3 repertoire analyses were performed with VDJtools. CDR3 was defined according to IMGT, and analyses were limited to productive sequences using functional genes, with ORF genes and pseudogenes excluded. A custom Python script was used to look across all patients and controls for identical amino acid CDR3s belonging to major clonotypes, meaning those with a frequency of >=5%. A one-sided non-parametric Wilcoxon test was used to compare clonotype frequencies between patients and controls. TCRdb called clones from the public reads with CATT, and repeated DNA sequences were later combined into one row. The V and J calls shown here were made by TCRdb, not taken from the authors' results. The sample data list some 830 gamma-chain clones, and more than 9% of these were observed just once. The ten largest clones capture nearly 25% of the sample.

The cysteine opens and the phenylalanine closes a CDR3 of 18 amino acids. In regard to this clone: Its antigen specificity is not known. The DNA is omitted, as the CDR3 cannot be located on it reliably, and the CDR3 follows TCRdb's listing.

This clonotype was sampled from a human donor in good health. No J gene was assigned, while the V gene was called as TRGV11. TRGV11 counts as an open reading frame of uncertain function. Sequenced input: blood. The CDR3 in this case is CTTVPAGLGTNVGYKKLF.